This entry is about one T cell receptor beta chain. This record belongs to a study of OX40 agonist ivuxolimab in advanced cancers. About the study: Subjects had a mean age of roughly 57 years, with a range of about 23 to 90; less than 90% were male.

The CDR3 runs to 17 residues. Germline V gives CDR1 SGHKS, CDR2 YYEKEE (reference sequence). Trimming removed 0 bases from V and 6 bases from J; junction bases left unmatched: 13. Measured with immunoSEQ multiplex PCR; TCRdb has only the in-frame clones, and not every one. This repertoire shows under 40,000 clones, roughly 84% found once; its top ten account for 1.5% to 2%. The source material was CD4+ or CD8+ T cells sorted from blood, sampled in a trial of the OX40 agonist ivuxolimab. The source of this sequence is an adult with an advanced solid tumor such as melanoma, head and neck, liver or kidney cancer. The genes are TRBV5-5 and TRBJ1-2; 8 nucleotides match TRBD1. The CDR3 is CASSLEGTGLQDHGYTF. CDR3 coding DNA: TGTGCCAGCAGCTTGGAAGGGACAGGCCTCCAAGACCATGGCTACACCTTC.